This TCR beta chain was sequenced during a study of blood T cell repertoires in COVID-19. In its sample, this clone was seen a few times. Using immunoSEQ multiplex PCR, the repertoire was profiled, and TCRdb retains in-frame clones only, with some absent. This table holds about 300,000 clones, 85% to 90% found once. From germline, CDR1 is KGHSH and CDR2 LQKENI. Germline trimming cut 3 bases from V and 6 bases from J; bases unmatched to any gene: 11. The CDR3 totals 17 residues. This chain links TRBV18 with TRBJ2-2, with 9 bases matching TRBD1. The receptor comes from a man younger than 40 who had recovered from COVID-19. The sample was PBMCs or T cells enriched from blood (not recorded which). The chain's CDR3 is CASSPMIPGQGPGELFF. For the CDR3, the DNA is TGTGCCAGCTCACCGATGATTCCGGGACAGGGACCCGGGGAGCTGTTTTTT.